A single sample is the source of the 13 T cell receptor beta chains below, sequenced in a study of shared T cell receptors in the human thymus. Sequencing was performed with immunoSEQ multiplex PCR; in TCRdb, only in-frame clones are kept and a portion is missing. In the table there are hundreds of thousands of clones, around 87% of which are singletons. This sample was also put to use in a study of human thymus T cells.

Sequencing was performed on thymocytes. The origin of the receptors is a boy in the first two years of life with a congenital heart defect.

The chain recombines TRBV7-9 with TRBJ1-4, with D perhaps TRBD1 (6 bases). The CDR3 runs to 12 residues. Looked up from germline, CDR1 is SEHNR and CDR2 is FQNEAQ (reference sequence). V shed 5 bases and J shed 8 bases, with 9 bases lying between them. DNA of the CDR3: TGTGCCAGCAGCCGGACAGACGAAAAACTGTTTTTT. Translation: CASSRTDEKLFF.

The CDR3: CASSLGQGAMNTEAFF. CDR3 DNA: TGTGCCAGCAGCTTAGGACAGGGGGCGATGAACACTGAAGCTTTCTTT. V gene TRBV11-2 combines with J gene TRBJ1-1, with 10 bases fitting TRBD1. Germline values: CDR1 SGHAT, CDR2 FQNNGV. The CDR3 loop spans 16 amino acids. J gave up 0 bases and V 1 base, and 2 bases lay outside the gene matches.

V and J are TRBV27 and TRBJ2-5; 7 nucleotides match TRBD1. V was clipped by 5 bases and J by 4 bases; unmatched bases: 7. CDR3 length: 14 amino acids. Germline CDR1 MNHEY, CDR2 SMNVEV (reference sequence). The CDR3 loop reads CASSHGQALETQYF. Here the CDR3 DNA reads TGTGCCAGCAGTCACGGACAGGCGCTAGAGACCCAGTACTTC.

This chain joins TRBV18 and TRBJ1-4; 8 nucleotides align to TRBD1. CDR3 length: 16 amino acids. With 2 bases clipped from V and 7 bases from J, the junction kept 9 bases outside the gene matches. Germline V gene sequence: CDR1 KGHSH, CDR2 LQKENI. The CDR3 region is CASSPVQGAQGEKLFF. CDR3 DNA sequence: TGTGCCAGCTCACCAGTCCAGGGGGCGCAGGGTGAAAAACTGTTTTTT.

This clone has just a few counts. This chain connects TRBV28 to TRBJ1-4; TRBD1 is a possible D gene (6 bases). The V end was cut by 5 bases, the J end by 4 bases, with 11 bases between. The germline V gene encodes CDR1 MDHEN and CDR2 SYDVKM. There are 14 residues in the CDR3. The CDR3 here is CASSRQEHNEKLFF. The CDR3, as DNA: TGTGCCAGCAGTCGACAGGAACATAATGAAAAACTGTTTTTT.

Comment on this clone: An end of the junction does not agree with germline; a read error may underlie this. This same CDR3 is encoded by further DNA sequences in the sample. V gene TRBV28 combines with J gene TRBJ1-6; TRBD1 might be the D (5 bases). Looked up from germline, CDR1 is MDHEN and CDR2 is SYDVKM. CDR3 length equals 19 residues. In DNA, the CDR3 is TGTGCCAGCAGTTCCAGGAGTAAACCCAGGGAATCCTATAATTCCCCCCTCCACTTT. Residues: CASSSRSKPRESYNSPLHF.

This chain connects TRBV19 to TRBJ2-2; 8 positions match TRBD1. Trimming took 2 bases from V and 1 from J; bases not matched to a gene: 3. Germline CDR1 and CDR2: LNHDA and SQIVND (reference sequence). This CDR3 comprises 16 residues. CDR3 nucleotide sequence: TGTGCCAGTAGTATAAGCGGACAGGGGAACACCGGGGAGCTGTTTTTT. It yields the protein CASSISGQGNTGELFF. Full variable domain (rest looked up from reference TRBV19 and TRBJ2-2): DGGITQSPKYLFRKEGQNVTLSCEQNLNHDAMYWYRQDPGQGLRLIYYSQIVNDFQKGDIAEGYSVSREKKESFPLTVTSAQKNPTAFYLCASSISGQGNTGELFFGEGSRLTVL.

The chain carries TRBV4-3 and TRBJ2-3, with D maybe TRBD1 (5 bases). This CDR3 has 19 amino acids. V lost 2 bases and J 0 bases, leaving 21 bases between the germline ends. The V gene's germline CDR1 is LGHNA and CDR2 YSLEER. CDR3 sequence: CASSQTSLVYTGSTDTQYF. Here the CDR3 DNA reads TGCGCCAGCAGCCAAACCTCATTGGTCTATACAGGCAGCACAGATACGCAGTATTTT.

The chain links TRBV4-1 to TRBJ2-2; 7 bases are a match to TRBD1. The trim removed 3 bases at V and 6 bases at J, leaving 16 bases unmatched. Germline V lookup: CDR1 MGHRA, CDR2 YSYEKL. This CDR3 is 18 amino acids long. DNA for the CDR3: TGCGCCAGCAGCCAGCCACAGGGGACCCCCTTTGTGGCCGGGGAGCTGTTTTTT. This gives the protein CASSQPQGTPFVAGELFF.

This chain uses TRBV10-1 with TRBJ2-7; 7 nucleotides agree with TRBD1. The CDR3 consists of 17 residues. Looked up from germline, CDR1 is WNHNN and CDR2 is SYGVQD (reference sequence). Losses at the gene ends were 3 bases for V and 2 bases for J; bases not matched to a gene: 13. CDR3 nucleotide sequence: TGCGCCAGCAGTGACCAATACCCGGGACAGAGGGCCTACGAGCAGTACTTC. The encoded protein is CASSDQYPGQRAYEQYF.

This chain joins TRBV28 and TRBJ2-7; D is perhaps TRBD1 (6 bases). CDR3 length: 16 amino acids. From germline, CDR1 is MDHEN and CDR2 SYDVKM. V shed 6 bases and J shed 1 base, with 19 bases lying between them. The CDR3 loop reads CASSTPDSLLSYEQYF. DNA of the CDR3: TGTGCCAGCAGCACCCCGGACAGCCTCCTATCCTACGAGCAGTACTTC. Combining the CDR3 with reference TRBV28 and TRBJ2-7 gives the whole variable domain DVKVTQSSRYLVKRTGEKVFLECVQDMDHENMFWYRQDPGLGLRLIYFSYDVKMKEKGDIPEGYSVSREKKERFSLILESASTNQTSMYLCASSTPDSLLSYEQYFGPGTRLTVT.

V gene TRBV19 combines with J gene TRBJ2-3; tentative D call: TRBD2 (6 bases). V was pared by 5 bases and J by 1 base, with 10 bases between. The germline V gene has CDR1 LNHDA and CDR2 SQIVND (reference sequence). This CDR3 comprises 14 residues. The CDR3 region is CASSAGSRTDTQYF. The CDR3 nucleotides read TGTGCCAGTAGTGCCGGGAGCCGCACAGATACGCAGTATTTT.

V gene TRBV19 combines with J gene TRBJ2-2, with D possibly TRBD2 on 7 matching bases. Looked up from germline, CDR1 is LNHDA and CDR2 is SQIVND (reference sequence). Trimming took off 9 bases at V and 4 bases at J, with 12 bases between the two ends. This CDR3 region has 13 residues. The CDR3 region has the DNA TGTGCCAGCGAGGGGGGGATCACCGGGGAGCTGTTTTTT. Translation gives CASEGGITGELFF.